The 8 T cell receptor beta chains below come from one sample, sequenced in a study of cytomegalovirus exposure and HLA in healthy donors. Using immunoSEQ multiplex PCR, the repertoire was profiled, and TCRdb retains in-frame clones only, with some absent. The profile shows 160,000 or so clones, approximately 89% of them singletons. The sample comprised PBMCs. These receptors originate from a man aged 18 to 35 in good health and CMV-seropositive.

V and J are TRBV12-5 and TRBJ2-1; 8 bases agree with TRBD2. V was clipped by 11 bases and J by 4 bases; unmatched bases: 4. The CDR3 contains 12 residues. Germline CDR1 and CDR2: LGHNT and FRNRAP. The CDR3 protein is CAWASGYNEQFF. The CDR3 DNA reads TGTGCTTGGGCTAGCGGGTACAATGAGCAGTTCTTC.

V is TRBV28 and J is TRBJ1-2; a weak D match, TRBD1 (5 bases). CDR3 length: 15 amino acids. Germline-derived CDR1 and CDR2 are MDHEN and SYDVKM. Deletions cut 5 bases from V and 0 bases from J, with 13 bases between. The CDR3 sequence: CASSPHRTANYGYTF. For the CDR3, the DNA is TGTGCCAGCAGTCCTCACAGGACGGCTAACTATGGCTACACCTTC.

This clone was seen just once. The chain couples TRBV4-2 to TRBJ2-3; TRBD2 agrees at 8 bases. Trimming cost V 4 bases and J 5 bases; bases outside gene matches: 14. Germline V gives CDR1 LGHNA, CDR2 YNFKEQ. CDR3 length: 17 residues. The CDR3 region has the DNA TGTGCCAGCAGCCCCAGAGGAGCGGGGGAAGGCAAAGATACGCAGTATTTT. As protein: CASSPRGAGEGKDTQYF.

The J gene is TRBJ2-5, the V gene TRBV5-1, with D possibly being TRBD2 (6 bases). CDR3 length: 15 amino acids. Germline V gene sequence: CDR1 SGHRS, CDR2 YFSETQ. V dropped 2 bases and J dropped 1 base, with 12 bases sitting between them. The CDR3 coding sequence is TGCGCCAGCAGCTTCCTTGGGGGGTCCCAAGAGACCCAGTACTTC. It is translated as CASSFLGGSQETQYF.

The chain has TRBV29-1 and TRBJ2-1; 7 bases are a match to TRBD2. Germline CDR1 SQVTM, CDR2 ANQGSEA. V gave up 4 bases and J gave up 3 bases; unmatched junction bases: 6. The CDR3 has 14 amino acids. CDR3 residues: CSVVKTSVYNEQFF. The CDR3 nucleotides read TGCAGCGTTGTAAAAACTAGCGTCTACAATGAGCAGTTCTTC.

The V gene is TRBV5-1, the J gene TRBJ1-5; weak D call: TRBD1 (5 bases). V was trimmed by 2 bases and J by 4 bases, leaving 16 bases between them. Germline-derived CDR1 and CDR2 are SGHRS and YFSETQ. CDR3 length equals 16 residues. The DNA of the CDR3 is TGCGCCAGCAGCTTCGGGGGGGAGTCCATTAATCAGCCCCAGCATTTT. Its protein is CASSFGGESINQPQHF.

The chain carries TRBV10-3 and TRBJ2-4; 7 bases line up with TRBD2. This CDR3 is 13 amino acids long. The germline V gene encodes CDR1 ENHRY and CDR2 SYGVKD. The junction had 6 bases not matched to a gene; V was cut back by 4 bases and J by 9 bases. The CDR3 sequence is CAISGQRGGIQYF. Here the CDR3 DNA reads TGTGCCATCAGTGGACAGCGGGGTGGCATTCAGTACTTC.

This chain uses TRBV11-2 with TRBJ1-5; 7 bases map to TRBD1. From germline, CDR1 is SGHAT and CDR2 FQNNGV. There are 13 residues in the CDR3. V gave up 1 base and J gave up 11 bases; unmatched junction bases: 5. The CDR3 region is CASSLASDRAQHF. The CDR3 DNA reads TGTGCCAGCAGCTTAGCCTCCGACAGGGCCCAGCATTTT.